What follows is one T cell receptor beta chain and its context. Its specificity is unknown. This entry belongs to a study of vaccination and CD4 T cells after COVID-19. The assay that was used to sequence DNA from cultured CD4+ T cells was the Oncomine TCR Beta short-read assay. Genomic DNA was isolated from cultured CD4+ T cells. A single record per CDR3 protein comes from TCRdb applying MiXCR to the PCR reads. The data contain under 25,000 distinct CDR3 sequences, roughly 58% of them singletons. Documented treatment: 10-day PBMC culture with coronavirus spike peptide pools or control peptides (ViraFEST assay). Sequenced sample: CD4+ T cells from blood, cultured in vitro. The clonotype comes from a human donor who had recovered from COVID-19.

CDR3 residues: CASSEVAGGMGGELFF. CDR3 DNA sequence: TGTGCCAGCAGTGAAGTGGCAGGGGGCATGGGCGGGGAGCTGTTTTTT. V gene TRBV2 combines with J gene TRBJ2-2; TRBD1 matches at 8 bases. The CDR3 runs 16 residues. Trimming at V came to 1 base and at J to 7 bases, leaving 8 bases not matched to a gene. Germline V lookup: CDR1 SNHLY, CDR2 FYNNEI.